The clone carrying this T cell receptor beta chain was seen a handful of times. What it binds is not known. The data were obtained in a study of T-cell memory formation after mild COVID-19. TCR alpha and TCR beta cDNA libraries with sample barcodes and UMIs came from 5'RACE using constant-segment primers. From the 5' RACE reads, TCRdb called clonotypes with MiXCR, one entry per CDR3 protein. The sample lists about 350,000 distinct CDR3 sequences; approximately 14% were seen once. The ends lost 3 bases at V and 4 bases at J; junction bases unmatched: 2. The CDR3 loop spans 14 amino acids. Germline CDR1 MNHEY, CDR2 SMNVEV (reference sequence). Overall study findings and caveats: In pre-infection memory, a portion of responding clones appeared, which suggested that cross-reactive memory joined. Later expanders leaned CD4+, whereas clones that contracted between day 15 and 85 were balanced CD4/CD8. Unconfirmed was the SARS-CoV-2 specificity of second-wave clones that peaked on day 37.

Sample: PBMCs or a T cell subset sorted from them (not recorded which). The rearrangement joins TRBV27 to TRBJ1-5; 8 bases are a match to TRBD1. The clonotype comes from a man younger than 35 who had mild COVID-19 (a few samples of this study predate the infection). Cell type and time point are not known. The CDR3 bases are TGTGCCAGCAGTTTGGGACAGGCGAATCAGCCCCAGCATTTT. Its translation is CASSLGQANQPQHF.